The subject of this entry is one TCR beta chain. This clonotype came up many times. This receptor's antigen is unknown. No quality values exist for individual bases; no much larger clone is one base distant. The label giving this sample's time point can be read as: persistent/refractory GD, antithyroid drugs over 5 years with positive TRAb. For both TCR sequencing and RNA sequencing, RNA was extracted from PBMCs in TRIzol. The diagnosis of Graves' disease followed American Thyroid Association guidelines. Recruitment of patients was carried out at an endocrinology department in Xi'an, China. Each patient gave about 9.1 milliliters of peripheral blood, collected in an EDTA anticoagulant tube. Ficoll Paque Plus density gradient separation was used to isolate PBMCs, and no further T cell sorting was performed. RNA quality was checked with an Agilent 2100 Bioanalyzer and agarose gel, and concentration with a NanoDrop 2000.

The library was prepared using multiplex PCR. The instrument given in TCRdb is Illumina HiSeq 4000. iRepertoire HTBI primers and Arm-PCR amplification of CDR3 regions were used to construct TCR beta libraries. Before sequencing, the PCR products underwent gel purification. The authors processed their data as follows. Gene usage analysis of CDR3 amino acid clonotypes used the roughly 60 TRBV and 12 to 15 TRBJ segments found across samples. COPE and FqMerger were used to merge the filtered high-quality paired reads into contigs. BLAST was used to align contigs to IMGT TRBV, TRBD and TRBJ reference genes, with CDR3 defined following IMGT. Any clonotype with a frequency above 0.1% was counted as a highly expanded clone. Shannon entropy was used to measure repertoire diversity, and the Gini coefficient was used to measure V-J evenness. Clonotypes shared by more than one individual were considered public. TCRdb reran the public reads through fastp at Q25 and MiXCR, keeping productive beta chains. Rows merge per CDR3 protein into single entries with the most common DNA and genes. TCRdb, not the original authors, processed these V and J calls. The sample yields some 340,000 distinct CDR3 sequences; roughly 25% were counted once. Roughly a quarter of the sample is in the top ten clones.

The sample is drawn from a study of regulatory T cells in long-lasting Graves disease (dated by TCRdb to 2020 to 2022). General notes on the study: Persistent Graves' disease meant more than 5 years of antithyroid drug treatment with TSH receptor autoantibodies that stayed positive. Persistent Graves' disease patients were compared with newly diagnosed Graves' disease patients by peripheral blood TCR sequencing and RNA sequencing. The study was registered as a clinical trial and conducted in China. TCR sequencing covered about 13 persistent and roughly 20 newly diagnosed Graves' disease patients, around 35 samples in total. On average, persistent Graves' disease patients in the clinical cohort had been on antithyroid drugs for approximately ten years. Results and caveats for the whole study, not just this receptor: The small sample size was acknowledged by the authors as a limitation that may reduce accuracy. Only peripheral blood was studied, because thyroid tissue, the primary lesion, was inaccessible. Sequencing and analysis were restricted to the TCR beta chain. Compared with newly diagnosed patients, patients with persistent Graves' disease had lower TCR Shannon entropy and fewer highly expanded clones, which suggests clonal expansion. A larger number of public clonotypes was shared among persistent patients (around 2,500) than among newly diagnosed patients (over 850).

The starting material was peripheral blood mononuclear cells (PBMCs), obtained when the disease was refractory, from a patient treated with antithyroid drugs. The sequence came from a middle-aged woman with Graves disease. Donor details come from another sample of the same person, matched by shared clones.

CDR3 loop: CASSATGTGGGYEQYF. The bases are TGTGCCAGCAGTGCCACCGGGACAGGGGGTGGGTACGAGCAGTACTTC. The sequence joins TRBV7-2 to TRBJ2-7, with 11 bases matching TRBD1. The CDR3, from cysteine to phenylalanine, totals 16 residues. The read is trimmed to its CDR3 DNA, 48 bases read in frame from base 1. Here V drops 6 bases and J drops 4 bases, and the junction holds 11 bases not matched to any gene. Via the germline V gene, CDR1 is SGHTA and CDR2 FQGNSA.